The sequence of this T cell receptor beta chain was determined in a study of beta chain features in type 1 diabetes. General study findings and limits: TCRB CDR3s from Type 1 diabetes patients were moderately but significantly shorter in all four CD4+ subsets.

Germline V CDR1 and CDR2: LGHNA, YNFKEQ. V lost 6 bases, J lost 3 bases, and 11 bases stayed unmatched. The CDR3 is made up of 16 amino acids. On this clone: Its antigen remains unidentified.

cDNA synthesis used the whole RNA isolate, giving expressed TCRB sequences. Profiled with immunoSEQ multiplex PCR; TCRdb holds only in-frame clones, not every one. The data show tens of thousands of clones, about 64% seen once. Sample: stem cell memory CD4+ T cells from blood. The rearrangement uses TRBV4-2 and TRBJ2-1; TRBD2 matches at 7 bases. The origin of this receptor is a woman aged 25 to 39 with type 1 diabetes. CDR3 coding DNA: TGTGCCAGCAGGTACGTCATTGGGACTAACTACAATGAGCAGTTCTTC. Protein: CASRYVIGTNYNEQFF.